This is a list of T cell receptor beta chains from one sample in a study of T cell changes during pregnancy in multiple sclerosis. Libraries were prepared by immunoSEQ multiplex PCR; TCRdb keeps only in-frame clonotypes and omits some of them. The sample yields 98,000 or so clones, 80% to 95% seen once. The sample in question was peripheral blood, obtained after pregnancy. The receptors stem from a female donor with multiple sclerosis, enrolled in a pregnancy study. The CDR3 runs from the conserved cysteine through the conserved F or W. Fields, in order: J gene, V gene, D gene, clone size, CDR3 length, CDR3 DNA, CDR3 protein. D genes are given only for firm matches. The listing skips clone size in some rows; elsewhere it reads once, few, many or a size class.

TRBJ1-1,TRBV19,TRBD1,once,14,TGTGCCAGCCGCCCTTGGACAGGGGGCACTGAAGCTTTCTTT,CASRPWTGGTEAFF
TRBJ2-2,TRBV15,TRBD1,NA,15,TGTGCCACCAGCCCGGACAGGAGAAACACCGGGGAGCTGTTTTTT,CATSPDRRNTGELFF
TRBJ2-1,TRBV4-2,NA,NA,16,TGTGCCAGCAGCCCAGGGTCGAGCAGGGATGAGAATGAGCAGTTCTTC,CASSPGSSRDENEQFF
TRBJ1-1,TRBV28,NA,NA,11,TGTGCCACTTCCCTCGAGCTCGAAGCTTTCTTT,CATSLELEAFF
TRBJ2-2,TRBV2,TRBD2,once,17,TGTGCCAGCAGAGATCCTAGCGGGAGGGAAGGTGCCGGGGAGCTGTTTTTT,CASRDPSGREGAGELFF
TRBJ2-1,TRBV27,TRBD2,NA,17,TGTGCCAGCAGTTTTCTTGTCGCGGGAGAAGAGAACAATGAGCAGTTCTTC,CASSFLVAGEENNEQFF
TRBJ1-1,TRBV29-1,TRBD1,NA,12,TGCAGCGTTTTAGACAGGGGGTTGGGAGCTTTCTTT,CSVLDRGLGAFF
TRBJ1-5,TRBV5-1,NA,NA,15,TGCGCCAGCAGCTTGGGCACCAGTAGCAATCAGCCCCAGCATTTT,CASSLGTSSNQPQHF
TRBJ2-7,TRBV6-1,NA,NA,12,TGTGCCAGCGCCGGGAGTTCCTACGAGCAGTACTTC,CASAGSSYEQYF
TRBJ2-7,TRBV11-2,NA,NA,13,TGTGCCAGCAGCCGGAGCGGAATCTACGAGCAGTACTTC,CASSRSGIYEQYF
TRBJ2-3,TRBV6-4,TRBD2,NA,16,TGTGCCAGCAGTGACGGGACTAGCGGGAGCACAGATACGCAGTATTTT,CASSDGTSGSTDTQYF
TRBJ2-7,TRBV15,NA,NA,15,TGTGCCACCAGCAGAGGAGGGGACTCTAGGCACGAGCAGTACTTC,CATSRGGDSRHEQYF
TRBJ2-7,TRBV29-1,TRBD1,NA,14,TGCAGCGTTGGGGGGACAGGCCATCCCTACGAGCAGTACTTC,CSVGGTGHPYEQYF
TRBJ2-5,TRBV5-6,TRBD2,NA,12,TGTGCCAGCACTGCGGGGGGGGATACCCAGTACTTC,CASTAGGDTQYF
TRBJ1-2,TRBV15,NA,NA,15,TGTGCCACCAGCAGAGATAGGCACCCGGGGTATGGCTACACCTTC,CATSRDRHPGYGYTF
TRBJ2-1,TRBV5-3,TRBD2,NA,16,TGTGCCAGAAGCCCTTTAGCGGGAGGTATAGCATGTGAGCAGTTCTTC,CARSPLAGGIACEQFF
TRBJ2-1,TRBV18,NA,NA,18,TGTGCCAGCTCACCACACAACCGACCCGGAGGGTCCTACAATGAGCAGTTCTTC,CASSPHNRPGGSYNEQFF
TRBJ2-7,TRBV30,TRBD2,NA,14,TGTGCCTGGAGTGATAGGGGACTAGCTCCCGAGCAGTACTTC,CAWSDRGLAPEQYF
TRBJ1-3,TRBV7-9,NA,NA,13,TGTGCCAGCAGTTCTAGTCTCCCCAACACCATATATTTT,CASSSSLPNTIYF
TRBJ2-7,TRBV5-8,NA,NA,16,TGTGCCAGCAGCTCGGAGACGGTCACCGGGTCCTACGAGCAGTACTTC,CASSSETVTGSYEQYF
TRBJ1-2,TRBV15,NA,NA,13,TGTGCCACCCAGGACTTGTGGGACTATGGCTACACCTTC,CATQDLWDYGYTF
TRBJ2-1,TRBV9,TRBD1,NA,16,TGTGCCAGCAGCGAACCCCGGGACAGGGGGCGCGGGGAGCAGTTCTTC,CASSEPRDRGRGEQFF
TRBJ2-7,TRBV19,TRBD1,NA,15,TGTGCCAGTAGTTCCGGGACAGGGATTCTCTACGAGCAGTACTTC,CASSSGTGILYEQYF
TRBJ2-1,TRBV7-7,NA,NA,15,TGTGCCAGCAGCCCGAGCGAACCCGAGGCTAATGAGCAGTTCTTC,CASSPSEPEANEQFF
TRBJ1-5,TRBV19,NA,NA,15,TGTGCCAGTAAGGACCGGAGGTCTAGCAATCAGCCCCAGCATTTT,CASKDRRSSNQPQHF
TRBJ2-5,TRBV7-2,TRBD2,NA,16,TGTGCCAGCAGCTTAGGTCCCGCTAGCGGGAAAGAGACCCAGTACTTC,CASSLGPASGKETQYF
TRBJ1-5,TRBV7-2,NA,NA,14,TGTGCCAGCAGCCCCCGCACGGGCAATCAGCCCCAGCATTTT,CASSPRTGNQPQHF
TRBJ1-2,TRBV29-1,TRBD1,NA,12,TGCAGCGCTCCCGGGACAGTCGAGGGCTACACCTTC,CSAPGTVEGYTF
TRBJ2-3,TRBV27,TRBD2,NA,17,TGTGCCAGCGGCCTGACTAGCGGGAGCTTTTTCACAGATACGCAGTATTTT,CASGLTSGSFFTDTQYF
TRBJ2-7,TRBV13,NA,NA,16,TGTGCCAGCAGCTTAGGATACTCAGGACAGCGCTACGAGCAGTACTTC,CASSLGYSGQRYEQYF
TRBJ2-7,TRBV9,TRBD1,NA,15,TGTGCCAGCACCTTCGACCCGACAGGGGGGAACGAGCAGTACTTC,CASTFDPTGGNEQYF
TRBJ2-3,TRBV6-6,TRBD1,few,12,TGTGCCAGCACCTTGGTACAGGGGGAGCAGTATTTT,CASTLVQGEQYF
TRBJ2-1,TRBV10-1,NA,NA,12,TGCGCCAGCAGTGCAGGCTTAAGGGGGCAGTTCTTC,CASSAGLRGQFF
TRBJ2-5,TRBV11-2,NA,NA,15,TGTGCCAGCAGCCGAGGCGGGGTAGGGAGGGAGACCCAGTACTTC,CASSRGGVGRETQYF
TRBJ2-7,TRBV27,NA,once,14,TGTGCCAGCAGTTTACGCCTAGACCCCTACGAGCAGTACTTC,CASSLRLDPYEQYF
TRBJ1-2,TRBV11-2,TRBD1,NA,14,TGTGCCAGCAGCTTAGGACAGGGGGCCTTTGGCTACACCTTC,CASSLGQGAFGYTF
TRBJ1-5,TRBV6-5,NA,NA,14,TGTGCCAGCAGTTACCGGACAGACAATCAGCCCCAGCATTTT,CASSYRTDNQPQHF
TRBJ2-1,TRBV5-6,NA,NA,16,TGTGCCAGCAGCTTCTGGGTGGGGGCTCGGTACAATGAGCAGTTCTTC,CASSFWVGARYNEQFF
TRBJ2-3,TRBV15,TRBD2,once,16,TGTGCCACCAGCAGAATGCCGCGGGAGGTTACAGATACGCAGTATTTT,CATSRMPREVTDTQYF
TRBJ2-7,TRBV4-3,TRBD2,once,20,TGCGCCAGCAGCCAAGAAGCCCCGCCCGTACTAGCGGGAGGGACGAACGAGCAGTACTTC,CASSQEAPPVLAGGTNEQYF
TRBJ2-2,TRBV15,NA,NA,15,TGTGCCACCCTTGACGAAACAGAGAACACCGGGGAGCTGTTTTTT,CATLDETENTGELFF
TRBJ2-1,TRBV9,NA,NA,16,TGTGCCAGCAGCTCCCGTCAGGGGAGCCATTACAATGAGCAGTTCTTC,CASSSRQGSHYNEQFF
TRBJ2-1,TRBV27,TRBD2,NA,14,TGTGCCAGCAGGGGACTAGTCTCCTACAATGAGCAGTTCTTC,CASRGLVSYNEQFF
TRBJ2-7,TRBV7-2,NA,NA,13,TGTGCCAGCAGCGGGGGGTCTTACTACGAGCAGTACTTC,CASSGGSYYEQYF
TRBJ1-5,TRBV19,NA,NA,13,TGTGCCAGTAGCTTCTCGAGTTATCAGCCCCAGCATTTT,CASSFSSYQPQHF
TRBJ1-2,TRBV28,TRBD1,NA,18,TGTGCCAGCAGTTTACCCGGGACAGGGGTATTAATCTATGATGGCTACACCTTC,CASSLPGTGVLIYDGYTF
TRBJ2-7,TRBV27,TRBD1,NA,18,TGTGCCAGCACCCCAGTCGGACAGGGGGGTTTCTACTCCTACGAGCAGTACTTC,CASTPVGQGGFYSYEQYF
TRBJ2-7,TRBV5-1,TRBD2,NA,16,TGCGCCAGCAGATACCTTTCTAGCGGGAGGGTCTACGAGCAGTACTTC,CASRYLSSGRVYEQYF
TRBJ1-1,TRBV19,TRBD1,NA,14,TGTGCCAGTAGTCCTGGGACAGGGTACACTGAAGCTTTCTTT,CASSPGTGYTEAFF
TRBJ2-3,TRBV5-3,NA,NA,15,TGTGCCAGAAGCTTGGGACTAACCTACACAGATACGCAGTATTTT,CARSLGLTYTDTQYF